This TCR beta chain was captured in a study of blood T cells in healthy people across ages. Study in general: When template switching was applied, about one barcoded beta molecule was captured per two T cells.

Whole-study findings and limits: Unsorted PBMCs blocked a conclusive comparison of naive and antigen-experienced cells.

Drawn from each donor were approximately 9.2 milliliters of peripheral blood. On this clonotype itself: Its antigen is not known.

The use of a sample-barcoded 5' primer and a J-beta primer mix characterized a second PCR of 7 to 11 cycles. TCRdb independently ran MiXCR on the 5' RACE reads; one entry per CDR3 protein. The data hold about 930,000 distinct CDR3 sequences, with almost 30% observed a single time. The CDR3 totals 11 residues. Trimming stripped 8 bases from V and 6 bases from J, with 10 bases between. The germline gives CDR1 SQVTM, CDR2 ANQGSEA. The sample was also reused in another study, on T cells of mothers and their children.

The sequence was collected from a woman in her forties in good health. Sequencing used blood. The chain links TRBV29-1 to TRBJ2-2; tentatively, D is TRBD1 or TRBD2 (6 bases each). For the CDR3, the DNA is TGCAGCTCAGGGGAGGCCGGGGAGCTGTTTTTT. Its protein product is CSSGEAGELFF.